These 18 T cell receptor beta chains originate from one sample sequenced in a study of cytomegalovirus exposure and HLA in healthy donors. The PCR was carried out with 60 Vbeta primers and 13 Jbeta primers. Using immunoSEQ multiplex PCR, the repertoire was profiled, and TCRdb retains in-frame clones only, with some absent. The top ten hold 2% to 3% of the sample, which has around 150,000 clones, about 76% seen once. Sequencing was carried out using PBMCs. These receptors all come from a woman aged 40-49 years in good health and CMV-seropositive.

This sequence joins TRBV4-3 and TRBJ2-3, with D possibly TRBD2 on 6 matching bases. The CDR3 loop spans 16 amino acids. Trimming took off 0 bases at V and 1 base at J, with 11 bases between the two ends. Germline lookup yields CDR1 LGHNA and CDR2 YSLEER. The chain's CDR3 is CASSQELGGGTDTQYF. The CDR3 nucleotides are TGCGCCAGCAGCCAAGAATTGGGGGGTGGCACAGATACGCAGTATTTT.

This chain uses TRBV11-2 with TRBJ1-1; TRBD1 agrees at 7 bases. CDR1 SGHAT and CDR2 FQNNGV come from the germline V gene. The length of the CDR3 is 15 residues. The V segment lost 4 bases and the J segment 2 bases; nucleotides outside the gene matches: 7. The CDR3 reads CASSWGDSGNTEAFF. The CDR3 bases are TGTGCCAGCAGCTGGGGGGACAGTGGAAACACTGAAGCTTTCTTT.

With respect to this clone: One end of the junction does not line up with germline, which may come from a read error. The V gene is TRBV7-9, the J gene TRBJ1-1, with D hard to call. CDR3 length: 12 residues. The germline V gene has CDR1 SEHNR and CDR2 FQNEAQ (reference sequence). CDR3 bases: TGTTCCAGCAGCCCCCCATACACTGAAGCTTTCTTT. This codes for CSSSPPYTEAFF. Looking up the rest from reference TRBV7-9 and TRBJ1-1 gives the full variable domain: DTGVSQNPRHKITKRGQNVTFRCDPISEHNRLYWYRQTLGQGPEFLTYFQNEAQLEKSRLLSDRFSAERPKGSFSTLEIQRTEQGDSAMYLCSSSPPYTEAFFGQGTRLTVV.

The V and J genes are TRBV2 and TRBJ1-2; 9 positions match TRBD1. The CDR3 has 12 residues. The V gene's germline CDR1 is SNHLY and CDR2 FYNNEI. Losses at the gene ends were 6 bases for V and 6 bases for J; bases not matched to a gene: 2. Here the CDR3 reads CASRGDRDGYTF. The CDR3 coding sequence is TGTGCCAGCAGGGGGGACAGGGATGGCTACACCTTC. The variable domain in full, completed from reference TRBV2 and TRBJ1-2, reads EPEVTQTPSHQVTQMGQEVILRCVPISNHLYFYWYRQILGQKVEFLVSFYNNEISEKSEIFDDQFSVERPDGSNFTLKIRSTKLEDSAMYFCASRGDRDGYTFGSGTRLTVV.

A single count supports this clone. The chain links TRBV9 to TRBJ2-7, with D maybe TRBD2 (5 bases). In germline, CDR1 is SGDLS, CDR2 YYNGEE. The CDR3 covers 9 residues. Trimming took 10 bases from V and 3 from J, leaving 5 bases between them. The CDR3 region is CAGSYEQYF. The CDR3 bases are TGTGCCGGGAGCTACGAGCAGTACTTC.

This chain connects TRBV7-8 to TRBJ2-7; D is perhaps TRBD1 (5 bases). Germline V gives CDR1 SGHVS, CDR2 FQNEAQ. Trimming pared 2 bases from V and 5 bases from J, leaving 10 bases between. The CDR3 contains 13 residues. CDR3 residues: CASSLPRVNEQYF. The CDR3 region has the DNA TGTGCCAGCAGCTTACCCAGGGTAAACGAGCAGTACTTC.

The CDR3 bases are TGTGCCAGCAGATTTCTTGGAGGGCCGGTCAATGAGCAGTTCTTC. Translated, it gives CASRFLGGPVNEQFF. The chain links TRBV2 to TRBJ2-1, with TRBD2 as a possible D gene (6 bases). Germline-derived CDR1 and CDR2 are SNHLY and FYNNEI. This CDR3 has 15 residues. V gave up 6 bases and J gave up 6 bases, with 18 bases separating them.

This clone was seen a few times. The CDR3 here is CASSPLAGVPRGEQFF. In nucleotides, the CDR3 is TGTGCCAGCAGTCCCCTGGCGGGGGTACCTCGAGGTGAGCAGTTCTTC. This chain connects TRBV2 to TRBJ2-1; 7 bases match TRBD2. The CDR3 spans 16 residues. J gave up 9 bases and V 5 bases, and 16 bases lay outside the gene matches. Per the germline V gene, CDR1 is SNHLY and CDR2 is FYNNEI. Full variable domain (missing parts from reference TRBV2 and TRBJ2-1): EPEVTQTPSHQVTQMGQEVILRCVPISNHLYFYWYRQILGQKVEFLVSFYNNEISEKSEIFDDQFSVERPDGSNFTLKIRSTKLEDSAMYFCASSPLAGVPRGEQFFGPGTRLTVL.

This rearrangement joins TRBV19 to TRBJ1-5; 8 bases are a match to TRBD1. Germline CDR1 LNHDA, CDR2 SQIVND (reference sequence). The CDR3 contains 15 residues. V shed 4 bases and J 2 bases; nucleotides not matched to a gene: 4. The CDR3 spells CASSTGQGRNQPQHF. For the CDR3, the DNA is TGTGCCAGTAGTACTGGACAGGGCCGCAATCAGCCCCAGCATTTT. Using reference TRBV19 and TRBJ1-5 for the parts outside the CDR3, the full variable domain is DGGITQSPKYLFRKEGQNVTLSCEQNLNHDAMYWYRQDPGQGLRLIYYSQIVNDFQKGDIAEGYSVSREKKESFPLTVTSAQKNPTAFYLCASSTGQGRNQPQHFGDGTRLSIL.

This clone turned up a few times. The chain uses TRBV30 and TRBJ1-5; 8 positions agree with TRBD1. The CDR3 covers 14 residues. Germline-derived CDR1 and CDR2 are GTSNPN and SVGIG (reference sequence). V dropped 1 base and J dropped 5; count of bases not matched to a gene: 4. DNA of the CDR3: TGTGCCTGGAGTGGGACAGGGCCCGATCAGCCCCAGCATTTT. This translates into CAWSGTGPDQPQHF.

The chain recombines TRBV14 with TRBJ1-5; a possible D gene is TRBD1 (6 bases). CDR3 length: 14 amino acids. From germline, CDR1 is SGHDN and CDR2 FVKESK. Between the trimmed V and J ends, which lost 3 bases and 3 bases, there was a span of 9 bases. CDR3 sequence (DNA): TGTGCCAGCAGCCAGACAGGCCTCAATCAGCCCCAGCATTTT. Protein sequence: CASSQTGLNQPQHF.

Here the CDR3 reads CASSLAPGSSNQPQHF. The CDR3 DNA reads TGTGCCAGCAGCTTAGCCCCGGGATCTAGCAATCAGCCCCAGCATTTT. This chain joins TRBV7-9 and TRBJ1-5; D remains unclear. V shed 0 bases and J shed 0 bases, with 9 bases lying between them. CDR3 length: 16 residues. The germline CDR1 and CDR2 sequences are SEHNR and FQNEAQ (reference sequence).

The chain uses TRBV5-3 and TRBJ1-1, with TRBD1 matching 7 bases. TRBV5-3 is an ORF; its function is uncertain. The V gene end was trimmed by 3 bases and the J gene end by 7 bases; junction bases not matched to a gene: 9. This CDR3 region has 14 residues. This chain's CDR3 is CARSSTKGACEAFF. The CDR3 DNA sequence: TGTGCCAGAAGCTCGACGAAGGGGGCATGTGAAGCTTTCTTT.

The chain has TRBV9 and TRBJ2-5; 8 positions match TRBD1. V dropped 4 bases and J dropped 5; count of bases not matched to a gene: 7. The CDR3 sequence is 14 residues long. Germline loops: CDR1 SGDLS, CDR2 YYNGEE. CDR3 coding DNA: TGTGCCAGCAGCCCGGACAGGGTGGAGGAGACCCAGTACTTC. Encoded protein: CASSPDRVEETQYF.

The rearrangement links TRBV6-5 to TRBJ1-5; 7 nucleotides line up with TRBD1. In germline, CDR1 is MNHEY, CDR2 SVGAGI. The V gene end was trimmed by 5 bases and the J gene end by 1 base; junction bases not matched to a gene: 5. This CDR3 is built from 15 residues. For the CDR3, the DNA is TGTGCCAGCAGTCGACAGGGTGGGAGCAATCAGCCCCAGCATTTT. Translated, it gives CASSRQGGSNQPQHF.

J is TRBJ2-3 and V is TRBV2; D gene unclear. This CDR3 comprises 12 residues. Deletions cut 7 bases from V and 3 bases from J, with 8 bases between. The germline gives CDR1 SNHLY, CDR2 FYNNEI. CDR3 amino acids: CASNPTTDTQYF. Here the CDR3 DNA reads TGTGCCAGCAACCCAACAACAGATACGCAGTATTTT. The full variable domain, in which reference TRBV2 and TRBJ2-3 provide the parts outside the CDR3, is EPEVTQTPSHQVTQMGQEVILRCVPISNHLYFYWYRQILGQKVEFLVSFYNNEISEKSEIFDDQFSVERPDGSNFTLKIRSTKLEDSAMYFCASNPTTDTQYFGPGTRLTVL.

In this sample, this clone turned up a few times. V is TRBV7-2 and J is TRBJ1-1, with 8 positions matching TRBD1. Germline CDR1 is SGHTA and CDR2 is FQGNSA. J lost 6 bases, V lost 0 bases, and 9 bases had no gene match. The CDR3 runs to 16 residues. CDR3 loop: CASSLATGVGKPEAFF. The CDR3 DNA reads TGTGCCAGCAGCTTAGCGACAGGGGTTGGGAAACCTGAAGCTTTCTTT. Full variable domain (missing parts from reference TRBV7-2 and TRBJ1-1): GAGVSQSPSNKVTEKGKDVELRCDPISGHTALYWYRQSLGQGLEFLIYFQGNSAPDKSGLPSDRFSAERTGGSVSTLTIQRTQQEDSAVYLCASSLATGVGKPEAFFGQGTRLTVV.

This rearrangement joins TRBV5-6 to TRBJ1-4; 9 bases map to TRBD1. J was trimmed by 10 bases and V by 0 bases; bases with no gene match: 4. The CDR3 extends over 14 amino acids. Per germline, CDR1 SGHDT and CDR2 YYEEEE. The CDR3 DNA is TGTGCCAGCAGCTTGGGACAGGGGGTCGGAAAACTGTTTTTT. Its protein product is CASSLGQGVGKLFF.